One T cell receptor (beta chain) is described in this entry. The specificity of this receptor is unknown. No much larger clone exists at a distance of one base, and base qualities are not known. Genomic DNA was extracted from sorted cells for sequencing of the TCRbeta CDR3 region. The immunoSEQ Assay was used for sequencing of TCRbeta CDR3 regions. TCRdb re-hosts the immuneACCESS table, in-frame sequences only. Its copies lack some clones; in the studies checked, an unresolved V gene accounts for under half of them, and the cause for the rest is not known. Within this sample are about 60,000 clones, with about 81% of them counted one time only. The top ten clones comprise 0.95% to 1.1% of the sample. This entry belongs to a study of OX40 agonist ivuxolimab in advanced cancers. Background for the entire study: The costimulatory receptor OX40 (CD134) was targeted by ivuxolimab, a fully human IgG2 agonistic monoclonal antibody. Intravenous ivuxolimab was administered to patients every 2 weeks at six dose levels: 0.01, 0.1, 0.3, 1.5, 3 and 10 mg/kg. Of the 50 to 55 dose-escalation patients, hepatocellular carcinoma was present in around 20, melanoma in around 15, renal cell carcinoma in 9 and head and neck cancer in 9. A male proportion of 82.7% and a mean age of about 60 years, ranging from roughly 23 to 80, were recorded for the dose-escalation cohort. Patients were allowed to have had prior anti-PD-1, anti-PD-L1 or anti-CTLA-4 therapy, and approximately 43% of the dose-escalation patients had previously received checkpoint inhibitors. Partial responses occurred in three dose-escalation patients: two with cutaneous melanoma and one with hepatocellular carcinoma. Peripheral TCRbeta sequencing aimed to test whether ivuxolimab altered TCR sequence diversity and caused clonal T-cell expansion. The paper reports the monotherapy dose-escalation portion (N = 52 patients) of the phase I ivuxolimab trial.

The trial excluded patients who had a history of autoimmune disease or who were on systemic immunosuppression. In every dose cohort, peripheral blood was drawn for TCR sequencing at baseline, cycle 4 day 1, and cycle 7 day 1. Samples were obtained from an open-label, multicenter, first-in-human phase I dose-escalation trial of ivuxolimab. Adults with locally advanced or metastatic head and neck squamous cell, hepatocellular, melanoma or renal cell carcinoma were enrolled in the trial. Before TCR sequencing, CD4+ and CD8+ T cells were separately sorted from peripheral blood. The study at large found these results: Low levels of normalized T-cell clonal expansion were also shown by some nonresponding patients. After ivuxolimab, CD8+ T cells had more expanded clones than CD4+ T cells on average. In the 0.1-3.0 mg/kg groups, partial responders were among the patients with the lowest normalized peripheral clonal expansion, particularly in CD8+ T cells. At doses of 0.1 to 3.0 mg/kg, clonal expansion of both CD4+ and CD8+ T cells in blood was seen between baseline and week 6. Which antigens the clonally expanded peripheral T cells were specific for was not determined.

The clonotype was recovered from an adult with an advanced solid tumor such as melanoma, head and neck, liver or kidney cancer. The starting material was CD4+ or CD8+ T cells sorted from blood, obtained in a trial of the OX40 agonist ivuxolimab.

The DNA is as follows: TGTGCCAGCAGCCCCAGACTGCAAGAGACCCAGTACTTC. Its translation reads: CASSPRLQETQYF. The V gene is TRBV7-2 and the J gene is TRBJ2-5; the D gene is unclear. CDR1 and CDR2 are drawn from the germline V gene: SGHTA, FQGNSA. V drops 5 bases and J drops 2 bases, leaving 9 bases in between. Spanning cysteine to phenylalanine, the CDR3 consists of 13 amino acids. Left in the record is the CDR3 DNA by itself, 39 bases read in frame from the first base. The full variable domain, completed from the reference TRBV7-2 and TRBJ2-5 proteins outside the CDR3, reads GAGVSQSPSNKVTEKGKDVELRCDPISGHTALYWYRQSLGQGLEFLIYFQGNSAPDKSGLPSDRFSAERTGGSVSTLTIQRTQQEDSAVYLCASSPRLQETQYFGPGTRLLVL.